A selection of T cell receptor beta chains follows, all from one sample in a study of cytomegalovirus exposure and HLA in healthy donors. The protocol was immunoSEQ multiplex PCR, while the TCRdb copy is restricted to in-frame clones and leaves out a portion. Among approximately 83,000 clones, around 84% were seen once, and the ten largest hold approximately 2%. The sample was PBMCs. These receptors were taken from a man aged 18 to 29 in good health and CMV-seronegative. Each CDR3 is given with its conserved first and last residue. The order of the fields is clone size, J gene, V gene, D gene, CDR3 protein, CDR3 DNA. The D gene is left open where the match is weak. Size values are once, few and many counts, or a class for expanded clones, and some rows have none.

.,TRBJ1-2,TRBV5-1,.,CASSGTGTQGGYGYTF,TGCGCCAGCAGCGGAACCGGGACCCAGGGAGGGTATGGCTACACCTTC
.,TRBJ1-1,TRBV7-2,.,CASSPRKLSTEAFF,TGTGCCAGCAGCCCAAGAAAGCTGAGCACTGAAGCTTTCTTT
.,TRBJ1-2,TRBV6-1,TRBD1,CAGGQDLYGYTF,TGTGCCGGTGGACAGGACCTATATGGCTACACCTTC
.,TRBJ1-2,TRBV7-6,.,CASSPRGAGTTCYGYTF,TGTGCCAGCAGCCCACGGGGGGCCGGGACAACTTGTTATGGCTACACCTTC
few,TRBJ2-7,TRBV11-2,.,CASSLGEGEVYYEQYF,TGTGCCAGCAGCTTAGGCGAAGGGGAAGTTTACTACGAGCAGTACTTC
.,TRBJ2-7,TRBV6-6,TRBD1,CASSYSVTGGAEQYF,TGTGCCAGCAGTTACTCGGTGACAGGGGGTGCGGAGCAGTACTTC
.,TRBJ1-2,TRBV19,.,CASSEGGGYGYTF,TGTGCCAGTAGTGAAGGAGGAGGTTATGGCTACACCTTC
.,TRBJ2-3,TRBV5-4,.,CASSLTATDTQYF,TGTGCCAGCAGCTTGACAGCCACAGATACGCAGTATTTT
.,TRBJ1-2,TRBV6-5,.,CASRVVGGAGYTF,TGTGCCAGCAGGGTCGTTGGGGGCGCGGGCTACACCTTC
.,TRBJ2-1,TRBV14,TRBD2,CASSLLLAGLYNEQFF,TGTGCCAGCAGCCTCTTACTAGCGGGACTCTACAATGAGCAGTTCTTC
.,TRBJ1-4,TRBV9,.,CASSVDTGNNEKLFF,TGTGCCAGCAGCGTAGACACGGGAAATAATGAAAAACTGTTTTTT
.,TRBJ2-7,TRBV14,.,CASSQAWAARSEQYF,TGTGCCAGCAGCCAAGCTTGGGCAGCACGATCCGAGCAGTACTTC
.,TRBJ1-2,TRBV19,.,CASSGQNYGYTF,TGTGCCAGTAGTGGACAGAACTATGGCTACACCTTC
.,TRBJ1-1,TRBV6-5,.,CASSFDWAPMNTEAFF,TGTGCCAGCAGTTTTGATTGGGCCCCAATGAACACTGAAGCTTTCTTT
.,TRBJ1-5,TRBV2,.,CASKGWTQPQHF,TGTGCCAGCAAGGGGTGGACTCAGCCCCAGCATTTT
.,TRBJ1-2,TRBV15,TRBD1,CATSSGDRVGYTF,TGTGCCACCAGCAGTGGCGACAGGGTCGGCTACACCTTC
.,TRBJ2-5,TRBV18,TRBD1,CASSPTQGAPWETQYF,TGTGCCAGCTCACCGACACAGGGGGCGCCCTGGGAGACCCAGTACTTC
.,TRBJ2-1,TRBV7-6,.,CASSLRGRAHEQFF,TGTGCCAGCAGCCTAAGGGGCAGGGCCCATGAGCAGTTCTTC
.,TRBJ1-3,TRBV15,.,CATSRDRYPGNTIYF,TGTGCCACCAGCAGGGACAGATATCCAGGAAACACCATATATTTT
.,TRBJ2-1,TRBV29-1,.,CSVAGTVADEQFF,TGCAGCGTTGCCGGGACTGTAGCAGATGAGCAGTTCTTC
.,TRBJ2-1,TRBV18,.,CASSLLGQLLEQFF,TGTGCCAGCTCTCTCTTGGGACAATTACTTGAGCAGTTCTTC
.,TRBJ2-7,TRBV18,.,CASSGTAATYEQYF,TGTGCCAGCTCCGGCACGGCGGCTACCTACGAGCAGTACTTC
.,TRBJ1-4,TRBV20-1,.,CSANRGEKLFF,TGCAGTGCTAATAGAGGTGAAAAACTGTTTTTT
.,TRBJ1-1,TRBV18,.,CASSPPSGEMNTEAFF,TGTGCCAGCTCACCACCTTCCGGGGAGATGAACACTGAAGCTTTCTTT
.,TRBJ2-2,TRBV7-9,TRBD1,CASSRGQGELFF,TGTGCCAGCAGCCGAGGACAGGGAGAGCTGTTTTTT
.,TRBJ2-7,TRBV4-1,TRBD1,CASSYTGGTVLGYEQYF,TGCGCCAGCAGCTATACAGGGGGGACGGTACTGGGCTACGAGCAGTACTTC
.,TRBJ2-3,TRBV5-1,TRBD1,CASSFEGAADTQYF,TGCGCCAGCAGCTTTGAGGGGGCGGCAGATACGCAGTATTTT
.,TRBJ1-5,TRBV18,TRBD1,CASSPGTGNQPQHF,TGTGCCAGCTCCCCCGGGACAGGCAATCAGCCCCAGCATTTT
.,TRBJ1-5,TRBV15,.,CATSRGGGEGQPQHF,TGTGCCACCAGCAGAGGTGGCGGGGAAGGACAGCCCCAGCATTTT
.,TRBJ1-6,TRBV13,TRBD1,CASSYLTGAKGSPLHF,TGTGCCAGCAGTTATCTGACAGGGGCTAAGGGTTCACCCCTCCACTTT
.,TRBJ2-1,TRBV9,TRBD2,CASSVADSRPSSGGISSYNEQFF,TGTGCCAGCAGCGTAGCGGACAGCCGACCCTCCAGCGGGGGTATATCCTCCTACAATGAGCAGTTCTTC
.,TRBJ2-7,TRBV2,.,CASSETRGAVKTRNEQYF,TGTGCCAGCAGTGAAACCCGGGGGGCCGTAAAAACAAGGAACGAGCAGTACTTC
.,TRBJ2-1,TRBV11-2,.,CASSLQVSNNEQFF,TGTGCCAGCAGCTTACAAGTCAGTAACAATGAGCAGTTCTTC
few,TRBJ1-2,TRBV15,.,CATSRNPSGYGYTF,TGTGCCACCAGCAGAAATCCTTCAGGCTATGGCTACACCTTC
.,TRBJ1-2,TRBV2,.,CASRKYSTNYGYTF,TGTGCCAGCAGAAAATACAGCACGAACTATGGCTACACCTTC
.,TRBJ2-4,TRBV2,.,CASSYLGGGYF,TGTGCCAGCAGTTACCTCGGGGGAGGGTACTTC
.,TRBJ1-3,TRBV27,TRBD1,CASSLSGTDGNTIYF,TGTGCCAGCAGTTTATCCGGGACAGACGGAAACACCATATATTTT
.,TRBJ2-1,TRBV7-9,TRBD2,CSSSPISGGAYNEQFF,TGTTCCAGCAGCCCCATTTCGGGGGGGGCCTACAATGAGCAGTTCTTC
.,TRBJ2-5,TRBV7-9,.,CASSLYTQQETQYF,TGCGCCAGCAGCTTATATACACAGCAAGAGACCCAGTACTTC
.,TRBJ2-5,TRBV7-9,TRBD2,CSSSAGLGIQETQYF,TGTTCCAGCAGCGCGGGACTAGGGATACAAGAGACCCAGTACTTC
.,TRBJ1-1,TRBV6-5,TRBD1,CASRQGRSNTEAFF,TGTGCCAGCAGACAGGGGCGGTCGAACACTGAAGCTTTCTTT
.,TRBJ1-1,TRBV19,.,CASSIGGAQNTEAFF,TGTGCCAGTAGTATTGGAGGGGCTCAGAACACTGAAGCTTTCTTT
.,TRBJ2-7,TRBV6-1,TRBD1,CVSSEDRGISYEQYF,TGCGTCAGCAGTGAAGACAGGGGGATCTCCTACGAGCAGTACTTC
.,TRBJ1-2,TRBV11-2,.,CASSHPEGGGGYTF,TGTGCCAGCAGCCACCCCGAGGGGGGGGGTGGCTACACCTTC
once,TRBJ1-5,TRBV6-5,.,CASSYGPGDQPQHF,TGTGCCAGCAGTTACGGGCCAGGGGATCAGCCCCAGCATTTT
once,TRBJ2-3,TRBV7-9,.,CASSPRGGADTQYF,TGTGCCAGCAGCCCGCGAGGGGGGGCAGATACGCAGTATTTT
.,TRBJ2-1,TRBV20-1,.,CSASRRNEQFF,TGCAGTGCTAGTCGGCGGAATGAGCAGTTCTTC
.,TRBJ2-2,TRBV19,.,CASRRPGGPNTGELFF,TGTGCCAGTAGAAGACCGGGGGGCCCGAACACCGGGGAGCTGTTTTTT
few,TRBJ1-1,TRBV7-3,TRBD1,CASKKQGATEAFF,TGTGCCAGTAAGAAGCAGGGGGCCACTGAAGCTTTCTTT
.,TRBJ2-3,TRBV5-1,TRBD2,CASSHTSGGGLTDTQYF,TGCGCCAGCAGCCACACTAGCGGGGGGGGACTTACAGATACGCAGTATTTT
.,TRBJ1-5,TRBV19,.,CASSIPFGSNQPQHF,TGTGCCAGTAGTATCCCATTCGGGAGCAATCAGCCCCAGCATTTT
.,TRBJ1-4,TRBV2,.,CASSALGTRNEKLFF,TGTGCCAGCAGTGCGCTGGGGACAAGGAATGAAAAACTGTTTTTT
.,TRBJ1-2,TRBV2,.,CASSEEAGIGRYTF,TGTGCCAGCAGTGAAGAGGCAGGGATCGGGCGCTACACCTTC
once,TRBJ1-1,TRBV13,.,CASSSTGSTKTEAFF,TGTGCCAGCAGCTCCACAGGGTCTACGAAGACTGAAGCTTTCTTT
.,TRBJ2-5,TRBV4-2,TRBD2,CASSQGGAGGQGETQYF,TGTGCCAGCAGCCAAGGAGGGGCGGGGGGGCAAGGAGAGACCCAGTACTTC
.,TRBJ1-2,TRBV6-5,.,CASSYSIQAGGYGYTF,TGTGCCAGCAGTTACTCGATACAGGCTGGCGGCTATGGCTACACCTTC
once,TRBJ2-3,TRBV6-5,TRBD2,CASSYSAGVRDTQYF,TGTGCCAGCAGTTACTCCGCGGGGGTCCGAGATACGCAGTATTTT
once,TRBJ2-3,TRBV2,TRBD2,CASSARLAGGDSTDTQYF,TGTGCCAGCAGTGCCCGACTAGCGGGGGGGGACAGCACAGATACGCAGTATTTT
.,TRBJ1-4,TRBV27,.,CASSLVPVGGDLFF,TGTGCCAGCAGTTTAGTCCCTGTCGGGGGGGACCTGTTTTTT